This T cell receptor beta chain was retrieved from a study of blood T cell repertoires in COVID-19. Background on the study: Material from acute and convalescent COVID-19 was sourced from the United States, Italy and Spain. T cells, B-cell-depleted T cells, or PBMCs supplied cDNA or gDNA.

In Seattle, patients joined the study during active infection and were tracked longitudinally. V shed 3 bases and J shed 7 bases, with 7 bases lying between them. This CDR3 region has 12 residues. Germline CDR1 is SGHVS and CDR2 is FQNEAQ. Repertoires were generated with immunoSEQ multiplex PCR, while TCRdb's copy carries only in-frame clones and drops some. The table includes 230,000 or so clones, roughly 76% detected once. This clone was seen only once. The rearrangement links TRBV7-8 to TRBJ1-5; D remains ambiguous. What was sequenced was peripheral blood. The TCR comes from a woman aged 80 or over with COVID-19, enrolled during active disease. This chain's CDR3 is CASSLREQPQHF. The DNA of the CDR3 is TGTGCCAGCAGCTTGAGAGAGCAGCCCCAGCATTTT.